The 20 T cell receptor beta chains below all came from one sample that was sequenced in a study of blood T cell repertoires in COVID-19. TCRdb's copy holds only in-frame clones and misses some; the assay was immunoSEQ multiplex PCR. This sample carries about 200,000 clones, around nine tenths of them seen once, and the ten largest clones take about 2.9%. Sample: peripheral blood. Receptors were obtained from a man aged 55-75 years with acute or convalescent COVID-19.

The V and J genes are TRBV3-1 (or the pseudogene TRBV3-2) and TRBJ1-2; D not resolved. V gave up 4 bases and J gave up 2 bases, with 11 bases separating them. The CDR3 length is 14 residues. CDR1 is LGHDT, CDR2 YNNKEL, per germline (reference sequence). CDR3 amino acids: CASSLATRNYGYTF. CDR3 DNA sequence: TGTGCCAGCAGCCTAGCGACAAGGAACTATGGCTACACCTTC.

J is TRBJ2-2 and V is TRBV28; D remains ambiguous. This CDR3 has 14 amino acids. The germline V gene has CDR1 MDHEN and CDR2 SYDVKM. Between the trimmed V and J ends, which lost 4 bases and 1 base, there was a span of 7 bases. CDR3 nucleotide sequence: TGTGCCAGCAGTTCTCTCAGGAACACCGGGGAGCTGTTTTTT. Its protein is CASSSLRNTGELFF.

This chain connects TRBV19 to TRBJ2-5; the D is unclear. Trimming left V 4 bases short and J 4 bases short, with 16 bases between. CDR3 length equals 15 residues. Per germline, CDR1 LNHDA and CDR2 SQIVND (reference sequence). CDR3 nucleotide sequence: TGTGCCAGTAGTACCCCGCGGAAGATCCCAGAGACCCAGTACTTC. Its translation is CASSTPRKIPETQYF.

CDR3 amino acids: CASSQGRNGVSSYEQYF. The CDR3 coding sequence is TGCGCCAGCAGCCAAGGAAGGAACGGGGTTTCCAGCTACGAGCAGTACTTC. The V call is TRBV4-1, the J call TRBJ2-7, with D possibly TRBD2 on 5 matching bases. Germline lookup yields CDR1 MGHRA and CDR2 YSYEKL. CDR3 length: 17 residues. Trimming took 1 base from V and 3 from J, leaving 19 bases between them.

The CDR3 nucleotides are TGTGCCATCAGCTCGACAGGAGAGGTACGGGAGACCCAGTACTTC. It encodes CAISSTGEVRETQYF. The chain is built from TRBV10-3 and TRBJ2-5; tentatively, D is TRBD1 (6 bases). V lost 6 bases to trimming and J lost 5 bases, with 19 bases between them. Looked up from germline, CDR1 is ENHRY and CDR2 is SYGVKD. The CDR3 length is 15 residues.

The rearrangement uses TRBV25-1 and TRBJ2-3, with 10 bases identical to TRBD2. Germline CDR1 is MGHDK and CDR2 is SYGVNS. The CDR3 runs to 16 residues. The junction had 8 bases not matched to a gene; V was cut back by 1 base and J by 7 bases. For the CDR3, the DNA is TGTGCCAGCAGTGAATTGGCTAGCGGGGGCCGCAATACGCAGTATTTT. Amino acids: CASSELASGGRNTQYF.

This chain links TRBV27 with TRBJ2-7; 10 bases match TRBD1. J gave up 1 base and V 6 bases, and 6 bases lay outside the gene matches. Germline-derived CDR1 and CDR2 are MNHEY and SMNVEV (reference sequence). The CDR3 is 15 residues long. In DNA, the CDR3 is TGTGCCAGCAGGGGACAGGGGTTTAAGTCCTACGAGCAGTACTTC. Translating gives CASRGQGFKSYEQYF.

The J gene is TRBJ2-5, the V gene TRBV5-1; a possible D gene is TRBD2 (6 bases). The germline V and J ends were trimmed by 2 bases and 0 bases, with 23 bases remaining between them. The CDR3 runs 19 residues. Germline V gives CDR1 SGHRS, CDR2 YFSETQ. As DNA, the CDR3 is TGCGCCAGCAGCTTCGACGACTTTGCGGGGCTGGGGTACCAAGAGACCCAGTACTTC. It specifies CASSFDDFAGLGYQETQYF.

J is TRBJ2-7 and V is TRBV27; 10 bases align to TRBD1. J was trimmed by 3 bases and V by 7 bases; bases with no gene match: 3. The germline gives CDR1 MNHEY, CDR2 SMNVEV (reference sequence). The CDR3 spans 13 residues. CDR3 in amino acids: CASKTGGNYEQYF. The CDR3 DNA follows: TGTGCCAGCAAGACAGGGGGCAACTACGAGCAGTACTTC.

The CDR3: CASSPVKGLAGGNEQFF. In DNA form, the CDR3 reads TGTGCCAGCAGCCCCGTAAAGGGACTAGCGGGGGGGAATGAGCAGTTCTTC. The V call is TRBV7-3, the J call TRBJ2-1; TRBD2 agrees at 16 bases. The CDR3 length is 17 residues. Germline V CDR1 and CDR2: SGHTA, FQGTGA. V lost 5 bases, J lost 7 bases, and 8 bases stayed unmatched. The whole variable domain, remainder taken from reference TRBV7-3 and TRBJ2-1, is GAGVSQTPSNKVTEKGKYVELRCDPISGHTALYWYRQSLGQGPEFLIYFQGTGAADDSGLPNDRFFAVRPEGSVSTLKIQRTERGDSAVYLCASSPVKGLAGGNEQFFGPGTRLTVL.

The genes are TRBV7-2 and TRBJ1-4; TRBD1 is a possible D gene (5 bases). Looked up from germline, CDR1 is SGHTA and CDR2 is FQGNSA. Trimming pared 5 bases from V and 8 bases from J, leaving 18 bases between. The CDR3 sequence is 15 residues long. DNA of the CDR3: TGTGCCAGCAGCCCGCGGGGAGGGAGGGGCGAAAAACTGTTTTTT. This codes for CASSPRGGRGEKLFF.

V usage is TRBV5-3 and J usage is TRBJ1-5; 7 bases align to TRBD1. TRBV5-3 is reported as an ORF; its role is uncertain. V was pared by 4 bases and J by 6 bases, with 7 bases of the junction left unmatched. The CDR3 totals 14 residues. The CDR3 coding sequence is TGTGCCAGAAGCCCCTACAGGGGAGGTCAGCCCCAGCATTTT. Its protein product is CARSPYRGGQPQHF.

V is TRBV5-8 and J is TRBJ2-7; D possibly corresponds to TRBD1 (5 bases). V shed 2 bases and J shed 4 bases, with 13 bases lying between them. This CDR3 is 14 amino acids long. CDR1 and CDR2 (germline): SGHTS, YDEGEE. CDR3 amino acids: CASSLQGVRYEQYF. CDR3 DNA: TGTGCCAGCAGCTTACAAGGGGTTCGGTACGAGCAGTACTTC. Based on the CDR3 plus reference TRBV5-8 and TRBJ2-7, the full variable domain is EAGVTQSPTHLIKTRGQQATLRCSPISGHTSVYWYQQALGLGLQFLLWYDEGEERNRGNFPPRFSGRQFPNYSSELNVNALELEDSALYLCASSLQGVRYEQYFGPGTRLTVT.

The chain recombines TRBV4-1 with TRBJ1-2; 7 bases align to TRBD1. This CDR3 is built from 16 residues. V was clipped by 0 bases and J by 4 bases; unmatched bases: 8. Germline V lookup: CDR1 MGHRA, CDR2 YSYEKL. This CDR3 reads CASSQDFSGQLYGYTF. CDR3 nucleotides: TGCGCCAGCAGCCAAGACTTCTCGGGACAGCTCTATGGCTACACCTTC.

The chain has TRBV5-1 and TRBJ1-3, with TRBD1 matching over 10 bases. CDR1 is SGHRS, CDR2 YFSETQ, per germline. The V and J ends lost 2 bases and 1 base, in that order; junction bases with no gene match: 6. The CDR3 extends over 17 amino acids. CDR3 sequence reads: CASSFSTGGASGNTIYF. The CDR3 nucleotides read TGCGCCAGCAGCTTCTCGACAGGGGGCGCTTCTGGAAACACCATATATTTT. The full variable domain, its missing parts supplied by reference TRBV5-1 and TRBJ1-3, is KAGVTQTPRYLIKTRGQQVTLSCSPISGHRSVSWYQQTPGQGLQFLFEYFSETQRNKGNFPGRFSGRQFSNSRSEMNVSTLELGDSALYLCASSFSTGGASGNTIYFGEGSWLTVV.

This clone was seen a handful of times. This chain joins TRBV10-3 and TRBJ2-7, with TRBD1 matching 7 bases. The ends lost 4 bases at V and 2 bases at J; junction bases unmatched: 11. This CDR3 is built from 16 residues. Looked up from germline, CDR1 is ENHRY and CDR2 is SYGVKD. Here the CDR3 reads CAISGSERGRAYEQYF. The DNA for the CDR3 is TGTGCCATCAGTGGATCAGAAAGGGGGCGAGCCTACGAGCAGTACTTC.

The chain carries TRBV14 and TRBJ2-7; 7 bases fit TRBD1. The CDR3 sequence is 16 residues long. V trimming: 1 base; J trimming: 2 bases; junction bases outside the gene matches: 8. Germline V gene lookup returns CDR1 SGHDN and CDR2 FVKESK. The CDR3 loop is CASSQVTGQEAYEQYF. As DNA, the CDR3 is TGTGCCAGCAGCCAAGTAACCGGACAGGAAGCCTACGAGCAGTACTTC.

J is TRBJ1-2 and V is TRBV28; D ambiguous. The CDR3 sequence is 13 residues long. Trimming shortened V by 2 bases and J by 3 bases, and 7 bases separated the two germline ends. Germline CDR1 and CDR2: MDHEN and SYDVKM. The CDR3 DNA is TGTGCCAGCAGTTTACTCCGGGACTATGGCTACACCTTC. Translation gives CASSLLRDYGYTF.

This chain links TRBV5-4 with TRBJ2-7; TRBD1 matches at 12 bases. The V segment lost 3 bases and the J segment 7 bases; nucleotides outside the gene matches: 5. CDR1 is SGHNT, CDR2 YYREEE, per germline (reference sequence). CDR3 length: 14 residues. CDR3 region: CASSSGQGAQEQYF. In nucleotides, the CDR3 is TGTGCCAGCAGCTCGGGACAGGGGGCGCAAGAGCAGTACTTC.

The chain combines TRBV18 with TRBJ1-6, with D perhaps TRBD1 (5 bases). CDR3 length: 15 amino acids. V was pared by 3 bases and J by 6 bases, with 12 bases between. The germline CDR1 and CDR2 sequences are KGHSH and LQKENI. The CDR3 sequence is CASSPSEGVNSPLHF. The CDR3 DNA is TGTGCCAGCTCACCCTCGGAAGGGGTTAATTCACCCCTCCACTTT. Drawing the rest from reference TRBV18 and TRBJ1-6, the complete variable domain is NAGVMQNPRHLVRRRGQEARLRCSPMKGHSHVYWYRQLPEEGLKFMVYLQKENIIDESGMPKERFSAEFPKEGPSILRIQQVVRGDSAAYFCASSPSEGVNSPLHFGNGTRLTVT.